A selection of T cell receptor beta chains follows, all from one sample in a study of shared clonotypes between healthy human individuals. Clones were sequenced by immunoSEQ multiplex PCR, and TCRdb holds only the in-frame ones, with some missing. The profile shows approximately 330,000 clones, about 70% of them singletons. Sequencing used memory CD4+ T cells sorted from blood. All receptors come from a man aged 30 to 39 in good health. CDR3s include the opening cysteine and the closing phenylalanine or tryptophan. D genes are given only for firm matches. Clone sizes are given selectively: once, few, many, or a class where the clone is expanded.

V: TRBV2
J: TRBJ2-5
size: NA
D: NA
CDR3: CASRTQGNVQETQYF
DNA: TGTGCCAGCAGGACCCAGGGGAACGTCCAAGAGACCCAGTACTTC

V: TRBV27
J: TRBJ2-3
size: few
D: TRBD2
CDR3: CASSQRLAGARAARDTQYF
DNA: TGTGCCAGCAGCCAAAGACTAGCGGGGGCCCGTGCCGCAAGAGATACGCAGTATTTT

V: TRBV5-1
J: TRBJ2-5
size: few
D: TRBD2
CDR3: CASSLARGLAGPNGETQYF
DNA: TGCGCCAGCAGCTTGGCGCGGGGACTAGCGGGACCCAACGGAGAGACCCAGTACTTC

V: TRBV27
J: TRBJ1-1
size: many
D: TRBD1
CDR3: CASRKLGDRVAEAFF
DNA: TGTGCCAGCCGTAAACTTGGGGACAGGGTCGCTGAAGCTTTCTTT

V: TRBV4-3
J: TRBJ2-1
size: many
D: TRBD1
CDR3: CASSQDRGQGQFF
DNA: TGCGCCAGCAGCCAAGATCGGGGACAGGGGCAGTTCTTC

V: TRBV10-3
J: TRBJ2-3
size: few
D: NA
CDR3: CAISESMGDTDTQYF
DNA: TGTGCCATCAGTGAGTCGATGGGTGACACAGATACGCAGTATTTT

V: TRBV7-9
J: TRBJ2-3
size: NA
D: TRBD2
CDR3: CASSVGTSGIHTDTQYF
DNA: TGTGCCAGCAGCGTCGGGACTAGCGGGATTCACACAGATACGCAGTATTTT

V: TRBV5-4
J: TRBJ2-7
size: NA
D: NA
CDR3: CASSLGTGCYEQYF
DNA: TGTGCCAGCAGCTTGGGAACAGGGTGTTACGAGCAGTACTTC

V: TRBV5-1
J: TRBJ2-3
size: NA
D: NA
CDR3: CASSLTDTQYF
DNA: TGCGCCAGCAGCTTAACAGATACGCAGTATTTT

V: TRBV5-5
J: TRBJ2-1
size: few
D: TRBD2
CDR3: CASSRLTSGRFNEQFF
DNA: TGTGCCAGCAGCCGTCTGACTAGCGGGAGGTTCAATGAGCAGTTCTTC

V: TRBV28
J: TRBJ1-5
size: NA
D: NA
CDR3: CASSPEKRPQHF
DNA: TGTGCCAGCAGTCCCGAGAAGAGGCCCCAGCATTTT

V: TRBV25-1
J: TRBJ2-7
size: NA
D: TRBD2
CDR3: CASTSTGTSASIYEQYF
DNA: TGTGCCAGCACTTCTACCGGGACTAGCGCTTCAATCTACGAGCAGTACTTC

V: TRBV7-9
J: TRBJ1-1
size: NA
D: NA
CDR3: CASSSSTTEAFF
DNA: TGTGCCAGCAGCTCATCAACGACCGAAGCTTTCTTT

V: TRBV19
J: TRBJ2-1
size: NA
D: TRBD2
CDR3: CASSPSGYLSNEQFF
DNA: TGTGCCAGTAGCCCTAGCGGGTACCTTTCCAATGAGCAGTTCTTC

V: TRBV5-4
J: TRBJ2-3
size: NA
D: TRBD2
CDR3: CASSLAAGRDTDTQYF
DNA: TGTGCCAGCAGCTTGGCTGCCGGGAGGGACACAGATACGCAGTATTTT

V: TRBV9
J: TRBJ2-2
size: NA
D: TRBD2
CDR3: CASSVGSSGGTGELFF
DNA: TGTGCCAGCAGCGTAGGGTCTAGCGGGGGCACCGGGGAGCTGTTTTTT

V: TRBV15
J: TRBJ1-4
size: NA
D: NA
CDR3: CATSRDQGRGSEGKLFF
DNA: TGTGCCACCAGCAGAGATCAGGGCAGGGGATCGGAAGGAAAACTGTTTTTT

V: TRBV5-4
J: TRBJ2-1
size: NA
D: TRBD1
CDR3: CASSSDRGHEQFF
DNA: TGTGCCAGCAGTTCGGACAGGGGACATGAGCAGTTCTTC

V: TRBV30
J: TRBJ2-3
size: NA
D: NA
CDR3: CAWSVSHNAAQYF
DNA: TGTGCCTGGAGTGTATCTCACAACGCGGCGCAGTATTTT

V: TRBV5-4
J: TRBJ2-1
size: NA
D: TRBD2
CDR3: CASRHVTSGSKNEQFF
DNA: TGTGCCAGCAGACACGTTACTAGCGGGAGCAAGAATGAGCAGTTCTTC

V: TRBV6-1
J: TRBJ2-3
size: NA
D: NA
CDR3: CASTSAEATDTQYF
DNA: TGTGCCAGCACTTCGGCGGAAGCGACAGATACGCAGTATTTT

V: TRBV28
J: TRBJ2-3
size: once
D: NA
CDR3: CASGGAPTDTQYF
DNA: TGTGCCAGCGGAGGAGCCCCCACAGATACGCAGTATTTT

V: TRBV5-4
J: TRBJ2-3
size: NA
D: NA
CDR3: CASGQGTDTQYF
DNA: TGTGCCAGCGGGCAGGGCACAGATACGCAGTATTTT

V: TRBV20-1
J: TRBJ2-1
size: few
D: TRBD2
CDR3: CSAVGLAGGFF
DNA: TGCAGTGCTGTGGGACTAGCGGGAGGGTTCTTC

V: TRBV6-6
J: TRBJ1-3
size: NA
D: TRBD1
CDR3: CASGPGQGAGNTIYF
DNA: TGTGCCAGCGGCCCGGGACAGGGGGCTGGAAACACCATATATTTT

V: TRBV18
J: TRBJ1-1
size: NA
D: NA
CDR3: CASSPMAGTWAFF
DNA: TGTGCCAGCTCACCAATGGCAGGAACTTGGGCTTTCTTT

V: TRBV6-5
J: TRBJ1-5
size: NA
D: TRBD1
CDR3: CASSRDRGGSQPQHF
DNA: TGTGCCAGCAGTCGGGACAGGGGGGGGAGTCAGCCCCAGCATTTT

V: TRBV6-1
J: TRBJ2-1
size: NA
D: NA
CDR3: CASSEFPSYNEQFF
DNA: TGTGCCAGCAGTGAGTTCCCCTCCTACAATGAGCAGTTCTTC

V: TRBV11-3
J: TRBJ2-1
size: NA
D: NA
CDR3: CASSLGGLYNEQFF
DNA: TGTGCCAGCAGCTTAGGTGGGCTATACAATGAGCAGTTCTTC

V: TRBV19
J: TRBJ2-5
size: NA
D: NA
CDR3: CASSISSFETQYF
DNA: TGTGCCAGTAGTATAAGTAGTTTTGAGACCCAGTACTTC

V: TRBV10-3
J: TRBJ1-2
size: NA
D: NA
CDR3: CAISDLGLYGYTF
DNA: TGTGCCATCAGTGATTTGGGACTATATGGCTACACCTTC

V: TRBV29-1
J: TRBJ1-1
size: NA
D: NA
CDR3: CSVENGGNTEAFF
DNA: TGCAGCGTTGAAAACGGTGGGAACACTGAAGCTTTCTTT

V: TRBV27
J: TRBJ2-7
size: NA
D: TRBD1
CDR3: CASSLTRTGPGYEQYF
DNA: TGTGCCAGCAGTTTAACTCGGACAGGGCCCGGCTACGAGCAGTACTTC

V: TRBV6-5
J: TRBJ2-7
size: NA
D: NA
CDR3: CASSYLNQVGAYEQYF
DNA: TGTGCCAGCAGTTACCTTAACCAGGTTGGGGCCTACGAGCAGTACTTC

V: TRBV7-9
J: TRBJ1-1
size: few
D: NA
CDR3: CASSLVKQDTEAFF
DNA: TGTGCCAGCAGCTTAGTAAAACAGGACACTGAAGCTTTCTTT

V: TRBV9
J: TRBJ2-1
size: NA
D: NA
CDR3: CASSVKGGGNEQFF
DNA: TGTGCCAGCAGCGTAAAGGGAGGGGGCAATGAGCAGTTCTTC

V: TRBV2
J: TRBJ2-2
size: NA
D: TRBD1
CDR3: CASTPQGMTVGELFF
DNA: TGTGCCAGCACTCCACAGGGGATGACGGTCGGGGAGCTGTTTTTT

V: TRBV4-2
J: TRBJ2-3
size: few
D: NA
CDR3: CASSQDGQGEDTQYF
DNA: TGTGCCAGCAGCCAAGACGGGCAGGGAGAAGATACGCAGTATTTT

V: TRBV23-1
J: TRBJ1-5
size: NA
D: NA
CDR3: CASTRRSGNQPQHF
DNA: TGCGCCAGCACCCGAAGGAGCGGCAATCAGCCCCAGCATTTT

V: TRBV7-9
J: TRBJ2-3
size: NA
D: NA
CDR3: CASSNVGSSTDTQYF
DNA: TGTGCCAGCAGCAATGTGGGTTCTAGCACAGATACGCAGTATTTT

V: TRBV30
J: TRBJ2-7
size: few
D: NA
CDR3: CAWSVGLYEQYF
DNA: TGTGCCTGGAGTGTGGGCCTTTACGAGCAGTACTTC

V: TRBV19
J: TRBJ1-1
size: NA
D: NA
CDR3: CASNLDKNTEAFF
DNA: TGTGCCAGTAACCTTGACAAGAACACTGAAGCTTTCTTT

V: TRBV10-3
J: TRBJ1-1
size: NA
D: NA
CDR3: CAISARGDEAFF
DNA: TGTGCCATCAGTGCGAGGGGAGATGAAGCTTTCTTT

V: TRBV25-1
J: TRBJ2-1
size: NA
D: TRBD2
CDR3: CASSEPRRLAASYNEQFF
DNA: TGTGCCAGCAGTGAACCTCGCCGACTAGCGGCCTCCTACAATGAGCAGTTCTTC

V: TRBV7-6
J: TRBJ1-4
size: many
D: TRBD1
CDR3: CASSQGQVAKKLFF
DNA: TGTGCCAGCAGCCAGGGACAGGTTGCGAAAAAACTGTTTTTT

V: TRBV5-8
J: TRBJ2-1
size: NA
D: NA
CDR3: CASSLGTGAYNEQFF
DNA: TGTGCCAGCAGCTTGGGAACCGGGGCATACAATGAGCAGTTCTTC

V: TRBV4-1
J: TRBJ2-3
size: NA
D: NA
CDR3: CASSQEGTADTQYF
DNA: TGCGCCAGCAGCCAAGAGGGGACGGCAGATACGCAGTATTTT

V: TRBV19
J: TRBJ1-1
size: NA
D: NA
CDR3: CASSIGGRRPEAFF
DNA: TGTGCCAGTAGTATAGGCGGCAGAAGGCCTGAAGCTTTCTTT

V: TRBV5-4
J: TRBJ2-2
size: NA
D: TRBD2
CDR3: CASAQGTSGRGSTGELFF
DNA: TGTGCCAGCGCCCAGGGGACTAGCGGGAGGGGTAGTACCGGGGAGCTGTTTTTT

V: TRBV19
J: TRBJ2-1
size: once
D: NA
CDR3: CASSIGAGYNEQFF
DNA: TGTGCCAGTAGTATAGGGGCCGGATACAATGAGCAGTTCTTC

V: TRBV6-5
J: TRBJ2-5
size: NA
D: NA
CDR3: CATRDGSQETQYF
DNA: TGTGCCACCCGGGACGGCTCCCAAGAGACCCAGTACTTC

V: TRBV10-3
J: TRBJ1-5
size: NA
D: NA
CDR3: CAISDKGQPQHF
DNA: TGTGCCATCAGTGATAAGGGCCAGCCCCAGCATTTT

V: TRBV27
J: TRBJ2-3
size: NA
D: NA
CDR3: CASSYGGNTDTQYF
DNA: TGTGCCAGCAGTTATGGCGGAAACACAGATACGCAGTATTTT